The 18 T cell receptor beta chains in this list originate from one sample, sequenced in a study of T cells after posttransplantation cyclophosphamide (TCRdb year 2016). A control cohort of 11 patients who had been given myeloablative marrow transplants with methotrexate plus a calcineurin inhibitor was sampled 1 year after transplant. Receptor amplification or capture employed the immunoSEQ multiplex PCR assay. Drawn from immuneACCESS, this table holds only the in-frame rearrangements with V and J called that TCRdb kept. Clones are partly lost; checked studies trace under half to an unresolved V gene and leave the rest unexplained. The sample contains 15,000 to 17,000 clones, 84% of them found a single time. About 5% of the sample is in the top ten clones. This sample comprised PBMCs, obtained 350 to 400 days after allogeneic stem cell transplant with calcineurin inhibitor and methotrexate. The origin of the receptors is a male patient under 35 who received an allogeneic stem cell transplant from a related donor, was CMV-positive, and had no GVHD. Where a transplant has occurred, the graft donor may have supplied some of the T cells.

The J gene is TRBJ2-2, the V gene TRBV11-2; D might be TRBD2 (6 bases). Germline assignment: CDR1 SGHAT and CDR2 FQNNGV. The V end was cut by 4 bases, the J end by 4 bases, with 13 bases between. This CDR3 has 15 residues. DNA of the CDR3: TGTGCCAGCAGCTCATCGGGACTTGTCACCGGGGAGCTGTTTTTT. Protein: CASSSSGLVTGELFF.

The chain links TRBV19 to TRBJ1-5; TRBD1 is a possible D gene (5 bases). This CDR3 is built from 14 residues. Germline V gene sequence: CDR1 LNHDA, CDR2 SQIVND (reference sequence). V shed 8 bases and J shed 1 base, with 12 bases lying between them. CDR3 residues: CASEGLTSNQPQHF. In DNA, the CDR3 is TGTGCCAGTGAGGGACTCACGAGCAATCAGCCCCAGCATTTT.

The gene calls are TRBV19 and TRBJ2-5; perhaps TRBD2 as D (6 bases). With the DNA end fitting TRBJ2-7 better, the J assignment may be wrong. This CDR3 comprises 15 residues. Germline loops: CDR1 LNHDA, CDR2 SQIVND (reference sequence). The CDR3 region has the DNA TGTGCCAGTAGCCCCGGTAGGAGGGAGAGGGACGAGCAGTACTTC. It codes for CASSPGRRERDEQYF.

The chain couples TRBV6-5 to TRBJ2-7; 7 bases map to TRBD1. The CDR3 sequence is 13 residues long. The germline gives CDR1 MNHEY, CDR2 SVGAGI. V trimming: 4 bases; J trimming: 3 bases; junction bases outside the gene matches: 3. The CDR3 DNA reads TGTGCCAGCAGTTGGTCAGGGGGCTACGAGCAGTACTTC. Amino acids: CASSWSGGYEQYF.

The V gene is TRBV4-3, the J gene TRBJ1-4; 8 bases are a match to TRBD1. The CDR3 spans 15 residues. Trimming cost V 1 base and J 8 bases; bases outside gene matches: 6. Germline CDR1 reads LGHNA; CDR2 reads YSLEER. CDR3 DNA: TGCGCCAGCAGCCAAGGGGGGCAGGGGGCAGAAAAACTGTTTTTT. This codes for CASSQGGQGAEKLFF.

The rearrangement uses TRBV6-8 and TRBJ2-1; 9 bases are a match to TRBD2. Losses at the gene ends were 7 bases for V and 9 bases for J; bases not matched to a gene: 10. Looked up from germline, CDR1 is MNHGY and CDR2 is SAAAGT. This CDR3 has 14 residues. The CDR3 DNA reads TGTGCCAGCACCCTAGCGGGAATAAGGAGTGAGCAGTTCTTC. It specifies CASTLAGIRSEQFF.

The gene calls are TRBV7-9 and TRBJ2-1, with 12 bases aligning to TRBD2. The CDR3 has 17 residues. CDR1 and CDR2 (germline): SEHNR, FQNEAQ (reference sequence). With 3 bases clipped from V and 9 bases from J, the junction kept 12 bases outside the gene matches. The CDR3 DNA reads TGTGCCAGCAGCTTGGATAGACTAGCGGGAGTTCATGGTGAGCAGTTCTTC. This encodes CASSLDRLAGVHGEQFF.

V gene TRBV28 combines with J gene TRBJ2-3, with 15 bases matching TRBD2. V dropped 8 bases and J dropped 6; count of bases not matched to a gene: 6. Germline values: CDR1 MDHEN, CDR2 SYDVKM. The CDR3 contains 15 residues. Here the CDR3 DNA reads TGTGCCAGCGGCACCGGGACTAGCGGGAGGGATACGCAGTATTTT. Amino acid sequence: CASGTGTSGRDTQYF.

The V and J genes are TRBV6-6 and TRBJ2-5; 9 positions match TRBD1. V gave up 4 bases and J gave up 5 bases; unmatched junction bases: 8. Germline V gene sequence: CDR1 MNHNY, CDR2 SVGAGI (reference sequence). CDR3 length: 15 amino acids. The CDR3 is CASSSGTGPWETQYF. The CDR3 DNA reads TGTGCCAGCAGTTCCGGGACAGGGCCTTGGGAGACCCAGTACTTC.

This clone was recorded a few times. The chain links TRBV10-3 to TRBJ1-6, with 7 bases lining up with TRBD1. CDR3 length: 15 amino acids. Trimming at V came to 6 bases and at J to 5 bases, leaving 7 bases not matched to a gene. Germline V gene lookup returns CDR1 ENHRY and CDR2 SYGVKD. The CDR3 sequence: CAIRTGRGDNSPLHF. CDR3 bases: TGTGCCATCAGGACAGGGCGAGGAGATAATTCACCCCTCCACTTT.

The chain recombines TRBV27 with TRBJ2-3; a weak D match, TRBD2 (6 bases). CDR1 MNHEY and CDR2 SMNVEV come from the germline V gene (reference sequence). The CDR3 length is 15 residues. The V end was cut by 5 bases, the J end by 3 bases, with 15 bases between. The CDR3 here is CASSPLTSGTDTQYF. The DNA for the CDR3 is TGTGCCAGCAGTCCTCTGACTAGTGGGACAGATACGCAGTATTTT.

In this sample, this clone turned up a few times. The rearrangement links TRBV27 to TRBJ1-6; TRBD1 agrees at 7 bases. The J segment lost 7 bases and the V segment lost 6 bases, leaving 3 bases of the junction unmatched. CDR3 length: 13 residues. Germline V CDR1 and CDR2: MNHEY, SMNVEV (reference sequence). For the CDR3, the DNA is TGTGCCAGCAGGGGACAGCAGAATTCACCCCTCCACTTT. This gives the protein CASRGQQNSPLHF.

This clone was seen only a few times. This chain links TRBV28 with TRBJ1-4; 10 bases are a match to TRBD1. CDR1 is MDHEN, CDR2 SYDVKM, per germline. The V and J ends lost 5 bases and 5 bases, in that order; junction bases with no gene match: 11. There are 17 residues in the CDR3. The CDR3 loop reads CASSQRPSGQGNEKLFF. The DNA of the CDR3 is TGTGCCAGCAGTCAGCGCCCTTCGGGACAGGGGAATGAAAAACTGTTTTTT.

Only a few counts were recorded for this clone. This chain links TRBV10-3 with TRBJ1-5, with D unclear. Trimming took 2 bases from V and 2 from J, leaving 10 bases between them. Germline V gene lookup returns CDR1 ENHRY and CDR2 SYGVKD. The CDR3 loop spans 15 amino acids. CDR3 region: CAISETLGGNQPQHF. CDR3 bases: TGTGCCATCAGTGAGACCCTCGGGGGCAATCAGCCCCAGCATTTT.

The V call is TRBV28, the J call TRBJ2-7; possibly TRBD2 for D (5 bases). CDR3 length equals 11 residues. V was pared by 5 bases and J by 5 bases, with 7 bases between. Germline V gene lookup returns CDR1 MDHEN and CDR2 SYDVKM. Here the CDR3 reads CASSRGNEQYF. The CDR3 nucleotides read TGTGCCAGCAGTCGGGGAAACGAGCAGTACTTC.

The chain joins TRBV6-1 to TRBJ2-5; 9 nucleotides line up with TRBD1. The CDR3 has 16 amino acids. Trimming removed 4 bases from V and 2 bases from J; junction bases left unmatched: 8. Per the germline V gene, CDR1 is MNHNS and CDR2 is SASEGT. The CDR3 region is CASSVGTGLPQETQYF. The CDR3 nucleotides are TGTGCCAGCAGTGTTGGGACAGGGCTGCCTCAAGAGACCCAGTACTTC.

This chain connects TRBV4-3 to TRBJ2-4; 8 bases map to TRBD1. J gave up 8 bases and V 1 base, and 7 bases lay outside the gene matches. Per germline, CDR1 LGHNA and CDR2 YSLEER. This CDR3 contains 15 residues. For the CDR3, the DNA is TGCGCCAGCAGCCAAGTCCGGACAGGGCGGGACATTCAGTACTTC. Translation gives CASSQVRTGRDIQYF.

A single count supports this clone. CDR3 in amino acids: CAWSGGTGDTGELFF. The CDR3 coding sequence is TGTGCCTGGAGTGGGGGGACAGGGGACACCGGGGAGCTGTTTTTT. The J gene is TRBJ2-2, the V gene TRBV30; 10 bases are shared with TRBD1. V trimming: 1 base; J trimming: 3 bases; junction bases outside the gene matches: 2. Germline V gives CDR1 GTSNPN, CDR2 SVGIG (reference sequence). The CDR3 runs to 15 residues.